This T cell receptor (beta chain) was profiled in a study of T cell responses to AZD1222 COVID-19 vaccine. V was cut by 5 bases and J by 4 bases, with 11 bases left in between. CDR1 and CDR2 (germline): MGHRA, YSYEKL. The CDR3 sequence is 14 residues long. Using immunoSEQ multiplex PCR, the repertoire was profiled, and TCRdb retains in-frame clones only, with some absent. The sample lists 150,000 to 200,000 clones; almost 90% were seen once. The receptor's source is an adult in good health. The sample here was peripheral blood, taken on day 0 of AZD1222 vaccination. V gene TRBV4-1 combines with J gene TRBJ2-2; no clear D. This CDR3 reads CASSTPSSTGELFF. The CDR3 DNA reads as TGCGCCAGCAGCACCCCTAGTTCCACCGGGGAGCTGTTTTTT.